These 14 T cell receptor beta chains share one sample of origin, sequenced in a study of T cell repertoires in cytomegalovirus infection. No antigen has been assigned to these receptors. Each CDR3 protein is one row after TCRdb ran MiXCR on the reads. The sample shows over 250,000 distinct CDR3 sequences, about 20% of them seen only once. The sequences come from cultured PBMCs, collected from culture after CMV antigen stimulation. Source of these receptors: a human donor in good health (CMV status not recorded). Some clones in this sample may be carry-over from other donors' samples.

This clonotype was detected a few times. V and J are TRBV6-6 and TRBJ2-1; TRBD2 matches 8 bases. CDR1 and CDR2 from the germline V gene are MNHNY and SVGAGI (reference sequence). This CDR3 comprises 16 residues. V lost 6 bases to trimming and J lost 6 bases; unmatched junction nucleotides: 13. The CDR3 loop reads CASSLPTGGPSNEQFF. In DNA, the CDR3 is TGTGCCAGCAGCCTTCCGACGGGAGGGCCCTCCAATGAGCAGTTCTTC.

This clonotype has more than one count but fewer than ten. The rearrangement joins TRBV6-2 or TRBV6-3 to TRBJ2-1; 10 positions agree with TRBD2. The CDR3 sequence is 13 residues long. CDR1 MNHEY and CDR2 SVGEGT come from the germline V gene. With 5 bases clipped from V and 6 bases from J, the junction kept 1 base outside the gene matches. CDR3 nucleotide sequence: TGTGCCAGCAGTGCTAGCGGGGGCAATGAGCAGTTCTTC. Translation gives CASSASGGNEQFF.

The table lists this clonotype with a few counts. V gene TRBV6-6 combines with J gene TRBJ2-7; D may be TRBD2 (8 bases). Between the trimmed V and J ends, which lost 8 bases and 5 bases, there was a span of 22 bases. This CDR3 is built from 15 residues. Germline V gene sequence: CDR1 MNHNY, CDR2 SVGAGI (reference sequence). CDR3 nucleotides: TGTGCCAGCGGAGACAGGGACCGGGGGGGGGACGAGCAGTACTTC. As protein: CASGDRDRGGDEQYF.

The chain couples TRBV30 to TRBJ2-5; 11 positions agree with TRBD2. The CDR3 spans 16 residues. Germline values: CDR1 GTSNPN, CDR2 SVGIG (reference sequence). Trimming took 2 bases from V and 4 from J; bases not matched to a gene: 9. The CDR3 loop is CAWSRLAGLVGETQYF. The CDR3 nucleotides read TGTGCCTGGAGTCGACTAGCGGGATTGGTAGGAGAGACCCAGTACTTC.

The J gene is TRBJ2-7, the V gene TRBV6-5; D might be TRBD1 (5 bases). With 7 bases removed from V and 2 bases from J, the gap between germline ends came to 9 bases. Germline V CDR1 and CDR2: MNHEY, SVGAGI. The CDR3 has 12 amino acids. The CDR3 region has the DNA TGTGCCAGCACGGACACAACCTACGAGCAGTACTTC. Its protein product is CASTDTTYEQYF.

This clonotype was detected a few times. This chain uses TRBV29-1 with TRBJ2-1, with 12 bases identical to TRBD2. Germline assignment: CDR1 SQVTM and CDR2 ANQGSEA. The CDR3 runs to 14 residues. V shed 4 bases, J shed 2 bases, and the junction held 0 bases outside the gene matches. CDR3 in DNA: TGCAGCGTTGGGACTAGCGGGGCCTACAATGAGCAGTTCTTC. Amino acids: CSVGTSGAYNEQFF.

This clonotype occurred many times. The chain combines TRBV12-3 or TRBV12-4 with TRBJ1-2, with 7 bases that match TRBD1. The CDR3 extends over 13 amino acids. V lost 5 bases, J lost 7 bases, and 7 bases stayed unmatched. The CDR3 DNA follows: TGTGCCAGCAGTCCGCAGGGGGTCTCTGGCTACACCTTC. Translated, it gives CASSPQGVSGYTF.

This clonotype was seen a few times. In DNA form, the CDR3 reads TGTGCCAGTAGTCCCCAGACTAGCGGGAGCGCAGATACGCAGTATTTT. Its translation: CASSPQTSGSADTQYF. This rearrangement joins TRBV19 to TRBJ2-3; 12 positions match TRBD2. V dropped 5 bases and J dropped 4; count of bases not matched to a gene: 7. This CDR3 spans 16 amino acids. Germline V gives CDR1 LNHDA, CDR2 SQIVND (reference sequence).

DNA of the CDR3: TGCAGTGCTACTCCCCCGGGGAACAGAAACTATGGCTACACCTTC. Its protein product is CSATPPGNRNYGYTF. The J gene is TRBJ1-2, the V gene TRBV20-1; D ambiguous. Germline V gives CDR1 DFQATT, CDR2 SNEGSKA (reference sequence). The V end was cut by 4 bases, the J end by 2 bases, with 17 bases between. This CDR3 is built from 15 residues.

This clonotype has a count of ten or more. The V gene is TRBV18, the J gene TRBJ2-7; possibly TRBD1 for D (5 bases). CDR1 is KGHSH, CDR2 LQKENI, per germline. The CDR3 runs to 14 residues. Trimming stripped 2 bases from V and 5 bases from J, with 13 bases between. CDR3 protein: CASSPSKGPNEQYF. The CDR3 DNA reads TGTGCCAGCTCACCATCAAAGGGGCCTAACGAGCAGTACTTC.

This chain uses TRBV20-1 with TRBJ2-7; 9 nucleotides align to TRBD2. The CDR3 runs 16 residues. CDR1 DFQATT and CDR2 SNEGSKA come from the germline V gene (reference sequence). Unmatched junction bases numbered 15, after V lost 5 bases and J lost 4 bases. The CDR3 nucleotides read TGCAGTGCTCTTAATCTCGGCGGGAGGGCCGGGTACGAGCAGTACTTC. Amino acid sequence: CSALNLGGRAGYEQYF.

The V and J genes are TRBV5-1 and TRBJ1-5; 7 bases line up with TRBD1. With V trimmed by 0 bases and J by 6 bases, 9 bases remained unmatched. This CDR3 is 16 amino acids long. CDR1 is SGHRS and CDR2 is YFSETQ in the germline V gene. CDR3 sequence: CASSLGQGGGSQPQHF. The CDR3 DNA sequence: TGCGCCAGCAGCTTGGGACAGGGAGGTGGGAGTCAGCCCCAGCATTTT.

This clonotype was found a few times. The rearrangement links TRBV4-1 to TRBJ2-1; 7 bases agree with TRBD2. The CDR3 is 15 residues long. Looked up from germline, CDR1 is MGHRA and CDR2 is YSYEKL. V lost 1 base, J lost 5 bases, and 5 bases stayed unmatched. In DNA form, the CDR3 reads TGCGCCAGCAGCCAAGTGAGCGGGGTCAACAATGAGCAGTTCTTC. It specifies CASSQVSGVNNEQFF.

This clonotype was detected many times. This chain connects TRBV7-2 to TRBJ1-6; no clear D gene. CDR1 and CDR2 from the germline V gene are SGHTA and FQGNSA. The CDR3 consists of 15 residues. V was clipped by 5 bases and J by 2 bases, with 10 bases between them. CDR3 region: CASSLLGPYNSPLHF. The DNA of the CDR3 is TGTGCCAGCAGCCTCCTAGGCCCCTATAATTCACCCCTCCACTTT.